Shown below are 27 T cell receptor beta chains from a single sample sequenced in a study of T cell responses to AZD1222 COVID-19 vaccine. The repertoire was sequenced with immunoSEQ multiplex PCR; TCRdb's copy has only in-frame clones and lacks some. The sample includes about 190,000 clones, roughly 93% of them seen just once. The source was peripheral blood, collected on day 0 of AZD1222 vaccination. These receptors originate from an adult in good health.

The table lists this clone with a few counts. The genes are TRBV11-2 and TRBJ2-2; TRBD1 matches 9 bases. CDR3 size: 14 residues. V was pared by 4 bases and J by 4 bases, with 1 base of the junction left unmatched. CDR1 is SGHAT and CDR2 is FQNNGV in the germline V gene. The CDR3 nucleotides read TGTGCCAGCAGCTCGACAGGGGGCACCGGGGAGCTGTTTTTT. It yields the protein CASSSTGGTGELFF.

The genes are TRBV27 and TRBJ2-1; 7 positions match TRBD1. This CDR3 has 16 amino acids. V shed 7 bases, J shed 4 bases, and the junction held 13 bases outside the gene matches. Germline-derived CDR1 and CDR2 are MNHEY and SMNVEV (reference sequence). CDR3 sequence (DNA): TGTGCCAGCACTACCTCGACAGGGAATGGGTACAATGAGCAGTTCTTC. The encoded protein is CASTTSTGNGYNEQFF.

The V and J genes are TRBV7-6 and TRBJ1-6; perhaps TRBD1 as D (5 bases). V shed 4 bases and J shed 6 bases, with 13 bases lying between them. The CDR3 extends over 15 amino acids. CDR1 is SGHVS, CDR2 FNYEAQ, per germline. The CDR3 sequence is CASSSRGGGNSPLHF. The CDR3 DNA is TGTGCCAGCAGCTCCCGGGGGGGAGGTAATTCACCCCTCCACTTT.

The rearrangement joins TRBV20-1 to TRBJ2-3; D not resolved. Germline values: CDR1 DFQATT, CDR2 SNEGSKA (reference sequence). Trimming cost V 3 bases and J 6 bases, with 7 bases left between them. This CDR3 contains 11 residues. The CDR3 sequence is CSASGLDTQYF. As DNA, the CDR3 is TGCAGTGCTAGTGGGCTGGATACGCAGTATTTT.

The CDR3 DNA reads TGTGCCAGCAGTCCCGGATTAGGGGGGATGGCTTTCTTT. Protein product: CASSPGLGGMAFF. J is TRBJ1-1 and V is TRBV6-5, with D maybe TRBD1 (6 bases). This CDR3 region has 13 residues. Germline V CDR1 and CDR2: MNHEY, SVGAGI. V was cut by 5 bases and J by 11 bases, with 18 bases left in between.

The chain is built from TRBV5-1 and TRBJ2-1; 11 nucleotides align to TRBD2. Looked up from germline, CDR1 is SGHRS and CDR2 is YFSETQ. This CDR3 has 17 amino acids. With 3 bases clipped from V and 6 bases from J, the junction kept 11 bases outside the gene matches. CDR3 bases: TGCGCCAGCAGCTGGGGACTAGCGGATGAAGACTTCAATGAGCAGTTCTTC. Translated, it gives CASSWGLADEDFNEQFF.

V and J are TRBV18 and TRBJ1-2; the D gene is possibly TRBD1 (6 bases). Germline V gene data show CDR1 as KGHSH and CDR2 as LQKENI. The ends were cut back, 3 bases at V and 7 bases at J, with 15 bases in the middle. This CDR3 is built from 14 residues. CDR3 in amino acids: CASSPSWGGSGYTF. In nucleotides, the CDR3 is TGTGCCAGCTCACCGTCTTGGGGGGGCTCTGGCTACACCTTC. The full variable domain, in which reference TRBV18 and TRBJ1-2 provide the parts outside the CDR3, is NAGVMQNPRHLVRRRGQEARLRCSPMKGHSHVYWYRQLPEEGLKFMVYLQKENIIDESGMPKERFSAEFPKEGPSILRIQQVVRGDSAAYFCASSPSWGGSGYTFGSGTRLTVV.

The genes are TRBV3-1 (or the pseudogene TRBV3-2) and TRBJ2-7; TRBD2 matches at 10 bases. After removal of 7 bases from V and 7 bases from J, the junction contained 7 bases not matched to a gene. Per the germline V gene, CDR1 is LGHDT and CDR2 is YNNKEL (reference sequence). The CDR3 runs to 13 residues. The CDR3 region is CASKREGGWEQYF. CDR3 nucleotide sequence: TGTGCCAGCAAGCGGGAGGGCGGATGGGAGCAGTACTTC.

V is TRBV6-5 and J is TRBJ1-4; D is uncertain. With 4 bases removed from V and 3 bases from J, the gap between germline ends came to 9 bases. CDR3 length: 14 amino acids. Looked up from germline, CDR1 is MNHEY and CDR2 is SVGAGI. The CDR3 DNA reads TGTGCCAGCAGTTCGAGCCTATCTAATGAAAAACTGTTTTTT. Translating it yields CASSSSLSNEKLFF.

J is TRBJ2-7 and V is TRBV4-1, with TRBD2 as a possible D gene (6 bases). The CDR3 extends over 13 amino acids. Looked up from germline, CDR1 is MGHRA and CDR2 is YSYEKL. V was shortened by 1 base and J by 7 bases, with 11 bases between the two germline ends. The CDR3 region is CASSQATRGEQYF. In DNA form, the CDR3 reads TGCGCCAGCAGCCAAGCGACTAGGGGAGAGCAGTACTTC.

The genes are TRBV3-1 (or the pseudogene TRBV3-2) and TRBJ2-1; D gene uncertain. The V end lost 7 bases, the J end lost 8 bases, and 30 bases lay between the germline ends. The CDR3 totals 18 residues. Germline lookup yields CDR1 LGHDT and CDR2 YNNKEL (reference sequence). In DNA form, the CDR3 reads TGTGCCAGCACCCTTTCAACTCCCCACACACTTACTATCTATGAGCAGTTCTTC. Its translation: CASTLSTPHTLTIYEQFF.

The rearrangement joins TRBV7-8 to TRBJ1-2; no firm D call. Per the germline V gene, CDR1 is SGHVS and CDR2 is FQNEAQ. Trimming cost V 6 bases and J 0 bases, with 26 bases left between them. The CDR3 loop spans 19 amino acids. The DNA for the CDR3 is TGTGCCAGCAGTGACGCACGGCACCCGGCTGTCGAAGCTAACTATGGCTACACCTTC. Amino acid sequence: CASSDARHPAVEANYGYTF.

This clone was observed a few times. The rearrangement uses TRBV7-9 and TRBJ1-2, with D hard to call. Trimming took off 4 bases at V and 4 bases at J, with 16 bases between the two ends. CDR3 length: 15 amino acids. CDR1 is SEHNR and CDR2 is FQNEAQ in the germline V gene (reference sequence). The CDR3 DNA reads TGTGCCAGCAGCTCCCGGGAAGGGCCGGGCTATGGCTACACCTTC. This encodes CASSSREGPGYGYTF.

This clone was observed a handful of times. The CDR3 loop is CASGGGGLVQYF. The CDR3 nucleotides are TGTGCCAGCGGCGGAGGGGGATTGGTGCAGTACTTC. This rearrangement joins TRBV5-5 to TRBJ2-7, with D perhaps being TRBD1 or TRBD2 (6 bases each). This CDR3 contains 12 residues. Trimming pared 7 bases from V and 9 bases from J, leaving 17 bases between. CDR1 is SGHKS, CDR2 YYEKEE, per germline (reference sequence). Full variable domain (remainder filled in from reference TRBV5-5 and TRBJ2-7): DAGVTQSPTHLIKTRGQQVTLRCSPISGHKSVSWYQQVLGQGPQFIFQYYEKEERGRGNFPDRFSARQFPNYSSELNVNALLLGDSALYLCASGGGGLVQYFGPGTRLTVT.

This chain connects TRBV19 to TRBJ2-7; no reliable D call. Trimming pared 9 bases from V and 0 bases from J, leaving 18 bases between. Germline lookup yields CDR1 LNHDA and CDR2 SQIVND (reference sequence). The CDR3 is 15 residues long. The CDR3 DNA sequence: TGTGCCAGCGCCGGTCGATCGGGTAACTCCTACGAGCAGTACTTC. Its translation: CASAGRSGNSYEQYF.

V gene TRBV6-2 or TRBV6-3 combines with J gene TRBJ1-1; D is unclear. The CDR3 covers 12 residues. The V gene's germline CDR1 is MNHEY and CDR2 SVGEGT. V was trimmed by 0 bases and J by 8 bases, leaving 7 bases between them. The DNA of the CDR3 is TGTGCCAGCAGTTACTCCTATAGCGAAGCTTTCTTT. Translated, it gives CASSYSYSEAFF.

This clone was counted a single time. The rearrangement links TRBV5-1 to TRBJ1-1, with unresolved D. Germline CDR1 SGHRS, CDR2 YFSETQ. V lost 4 bases, J lost 4 bases, and 11 bases lay in between. The CDR3 is 13 residues long. The CDR3 DNA is TGCGCCAGCAGCGCGTTGAGGGTCACTGAAGCTTTCTTT. Translation: CASSALRVTEAFF.

Regarding this clone: One junction end does not reproduce the germline sequence, and a read error may be involved. The CDR3 DNA reads as TGTGCCAGCAGCTTAGCCCCCAACTCGCTTGACATTATGGTATTT. As protein: CASSLAPNSLDIMVF. V gene TRBV7-2 combines with J gene TRBJ2-3; no definite D call. This CDR3 comprises 15 residues. Looked up from germline, CDR1 is SGHTA and CDR2 is FQGNSA.

This clone appeared a single time. V usage is TRBV5-1 and J usage is TRBJ2-6; D gene uncertain. Germline lookup yields CDR1 SGHRS and CDR2 YFSETQ. The CDR3 consists of 17 residues. V lost 0 bases, J lost 0 bases, and 10 bases lay in between. The CDR3 loop reads CASSLDRILSGANVLTF. CDR3 sequence (DNA): TGCGCCAGCAGCTTGGATCGGATCCTCTCTGGGGCCAACGTCCTGACTTTC. The full variable domain, with the rest looked up from reference TRBV5-1 and TRBJ2-6, is KAGVTQTPRYLIKTRGQQVTLSCSPISGHRSVSWYQQTPGQGLQFLFEYFSETQRNKGNFPGRFSGRQFSNSRSEMNVSTLELGDSALYLCASSLDRILSGANVLTFGAGSRLTVL.

This chain connects TRBV5-6 to TRBJ1-1, with 7 positions matching TRBD1. The trim removed 0 bases at V and 5 bases at J, leaving 4 bases unmatched. CDR1 is SGHDT and CDR2 is YYEEEE in the germline V gene. The CDR3 is 14 amino acids. The CDR3, as DNA: TGTGCCAGCAGCTTGGTAGGCAGGGGGACTGAAGCTTTCTTT. Amino acid sequence: CASSLVGRGTEAFF.

The genes are TRBV27 and TRBJ2-1, with 12 bases lining up with TRBD2. Trimming at V came to 6 bases and at J to 9 bases, leaving 9 bases not matched to a gene. Germline V lookup: CDR1 MNHEY, CDR2 SMNVEV (reference sequence). The CDR3 runs 15 residues. The CDR3 nucleotides read TGTGCCAGCAGGAAGACTAGCGGGAGTGGTAGTGAGCAGTTCTTC. Protein product: CASRKTSGSGSEQFF.

The rearrangement joins TRBV24-1 to TRBJ2-3, with unresolved D. Germline CDR1 reads KGHDR; CDR2 reads SFDVKD. The CDR3 totals 13 residues. The ends were cut back, 6 bases at V and 8 bases at J, with 14 bases in the middle. This chain's CDR3 is CATSMSAQSTQYF. CDR3 DNA sequence: TGTGCCACCAGTATGTCGGCCCAAAGTACGCAGTATTTT.

This chain uses TRBV5-6 with TRBJ2-3; no clear D gene. This CDR3 has 15 amino acids. Germline assignment: CDR1 SGHDT and CDR2 YYEEEE. Deletions cut 2 bases from V and 2 bases from J, with 12 bases between. CDR3 sequence (DNA): TGTGCCAGCAGCTTCTCGGCGGACCTCACAGATACGCAGTATTTT. Its translation: CASSFSADLTDTQYF. Drawing the rest from reference TRBV5-6 and TRBJ2-3, the complete variable domain is DAGVTQSPTHLIKTRGQQVTLRCSPKSGHDTVSWYQQALGQGPQFIFQYYEEEERQRGNFPDRFSGHQFPNYSSELNVNALLLGDSALYLCASSFSADLTDTQYFGPGTRLTVL.

The V and J genes are TRBV5-6 and TRBJ1-4, with TRBD1 matching 8 bases. Germline lookup yields CDR1 SGHDT and CDR2 YYEEEE. V lost 4 bases and J lost 0; bases outside the gene matches: 5. The CDR3 runs 16 residues. CDR3 in amino acids: CASSLTGESTNEKLFF. For the CDR3, the DNA is TGTGCCAGCAGCCTGACAGGGGAATCAACTAATGAAAAACTGTTTTTT. Combining the CDR3 with reference TRBV5-6 and TRBJ1-4 gives the whole variable domain DAGVTQSPTHLIKTRGQQVTLRCSPKSGHDTVSWYQQALGQGPQFIFQYYEEEERQRGNFPDRFSGHQFPNYSSELNVNALLLGDSALYLCASSLTGESTNEKLFFGSGTQLSVL.

CDR3 DNA: TGTGCCAGCAGTTACTCTACAGGGGTGAACACTGAAGCTTTCTTT. It is translated as CASSYSTGVNTEAFF. The V gene is TRBV6-6, the J gene TRBJ1-1; 7 bases are a match to TRBD1. The germline CDR1 and CDR2 sequences are MNHNY and SVGAGI (reference sequence). CDR3 length: 15 residues. Germline trimming cut 0 bases from V and 0 bases from J; bases unmatched to any gene: 1.

V gene TRBV11-3 combines with J gene TRBJ2-1; 8 bases line up with TRBD2. The CDR3 consists of 15 residues. Germline assignment: CDR1 SGHNT and CDR2 YENEEA. V lost 2 bases and J lost 8; bases outside the gene matches: 8. CDR3 residues: CASSLRREVSDEQFF. The CDR3 bases are TGTGCCAGCAGCTTACGGCGGGAGGTAAGCGATGAGCAGTTCTTC.

V gene TRBV7-2 combines with J gene TRBJ1-2; tentatively, D is TRBD1 (6 bases). The CDR3 has 18 residues. Germline values: CDR1 SGHTA, CDR2 FQGNSA. The V gene lost 2 bases and the J gene lost 6 bases, with 25 bases spanning the gap. CDR3 coding DNA: TGTGCCAGCAGCTTAATTTCGGGTTTTGGGGGGCGAAGGGATGGCTACACCTTC. Encoded protein: CASSLISGFGGRRDGYTF. Using reference TRBV7-2 and TRBJ1-2 for the parts outside the CDR3, the full variable domain is GAGVSQSPSNKVTEKGKDVELRCDPISGHTALYWYRQSLGQGLEFLIYFQGNSAPDKSGLPSDRFSAERTGGSVSTLTIQRTQQEDSAVYLCASSLISGFGGRRDGYTFGSGTRLTVV.